This T cell receptor beta chain is from a study of persistence of HIV-infected CD4 T cells. Study in general: The sample holds CD4+ T cells responsive to CMV or HIV-1 Gag.

The immunoSEQ assay was version 4, run in survey mode. Clones were read by immunoSEQ multiplex PCR, and TCRdb kept only the in-frame ones, dropping some. The repertoire holds 35,000 to 40,000 clones, with less than 90% as singletons. Stimulation used approximately 9.6 ug/mL lysate from CMV-infected fibroblasts. CD40L/CD69 double-negative CD45RO-high memory CD4+ T cells were collected. Anti-CD28/CD49d costimulation, CD40-blocking antibody and enfuvirtide were given to CD8-depleted PBMCs for 15 to 20 hours. V dropped 5 bases and J dropped 0 bases, with 8 bases sitting between them. The germline V gene has CDR1 LNHDA and CDR2 SQIVND (reference sequence). This CDR3 spans 14 amino acids. This clone turned up a few times. Its antigen is unidentified.

The V call is TRBV19, the J call TRBJ2-1; D is uncertain. The TCR sequence derives from an adult man with HIV who was CMV-seropositive. The sequencing here drew on CD4+ T cells sorted from PBMCs after approximately 19-hour stimulation, taken from a patient who received antiretroviral therapy. The CDR3 DNA reads as TGTGCCAGTAGTCTTCGACGCTCCTACAATGAGCAGTTCTTC. Translating gives CASSLRRSYNEQFF.